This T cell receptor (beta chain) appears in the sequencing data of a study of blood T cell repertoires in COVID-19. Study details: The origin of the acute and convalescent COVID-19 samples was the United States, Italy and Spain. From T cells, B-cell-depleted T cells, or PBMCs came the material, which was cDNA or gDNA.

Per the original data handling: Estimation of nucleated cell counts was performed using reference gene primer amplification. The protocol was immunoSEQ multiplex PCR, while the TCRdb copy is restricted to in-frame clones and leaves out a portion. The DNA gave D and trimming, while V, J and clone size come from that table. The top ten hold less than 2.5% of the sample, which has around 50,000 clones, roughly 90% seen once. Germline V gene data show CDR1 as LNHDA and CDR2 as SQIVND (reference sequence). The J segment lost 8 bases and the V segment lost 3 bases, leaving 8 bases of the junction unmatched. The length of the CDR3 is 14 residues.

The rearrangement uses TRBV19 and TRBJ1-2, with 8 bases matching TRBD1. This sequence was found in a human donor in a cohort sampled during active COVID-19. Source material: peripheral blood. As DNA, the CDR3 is TGTGCCAGTAGTATCCAGGGGGCCCCCATGGGCTACACCTTC. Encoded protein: CASSIQGAPMGYTF.